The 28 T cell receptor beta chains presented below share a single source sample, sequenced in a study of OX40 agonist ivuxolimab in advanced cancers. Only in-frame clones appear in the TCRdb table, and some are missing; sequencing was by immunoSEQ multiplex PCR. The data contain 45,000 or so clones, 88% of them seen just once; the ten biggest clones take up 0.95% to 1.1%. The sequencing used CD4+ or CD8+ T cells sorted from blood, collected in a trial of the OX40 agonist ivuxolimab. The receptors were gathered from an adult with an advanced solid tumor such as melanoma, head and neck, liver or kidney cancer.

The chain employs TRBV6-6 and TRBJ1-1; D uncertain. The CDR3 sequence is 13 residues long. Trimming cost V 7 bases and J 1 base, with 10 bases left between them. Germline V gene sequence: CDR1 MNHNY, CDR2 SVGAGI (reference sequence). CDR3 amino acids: CASTGFGNTEAFF. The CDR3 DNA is TGTGCCAGCACAGGTTTTGGGAACACTGAAGCTTTCTTT.

The CDR3: CAISVATSTDTQYF. CDR3 nucleotides: TGTGCCATCAGTGTGGCGACTAGCACAGATACGCAGTATTTT. The gene calls are TRBV10-3 and TRBJ2-3; D uncertain. The V gene lost 4 bases and the J gene lost 0 bases, with 8 bases spanning the gap. This CDR3 contains 14 residues. From germline, CDR1 is ENHRY and CDR2 SYGVKD.

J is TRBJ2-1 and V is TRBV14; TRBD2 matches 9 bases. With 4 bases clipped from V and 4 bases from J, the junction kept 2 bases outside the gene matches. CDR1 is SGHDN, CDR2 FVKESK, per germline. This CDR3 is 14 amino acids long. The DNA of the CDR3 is TGTGCCAGCAGCCCGCTAGCGGGGTACAATGAGCAGTTCTTC. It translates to CASSPLAGYNEQFF.

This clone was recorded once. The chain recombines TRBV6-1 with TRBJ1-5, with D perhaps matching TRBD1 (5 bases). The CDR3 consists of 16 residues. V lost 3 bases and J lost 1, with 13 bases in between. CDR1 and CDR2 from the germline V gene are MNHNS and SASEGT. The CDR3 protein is CASSDRGTASNQPQHF. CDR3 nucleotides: TGTGCCAGCAGTGACCGAGGGACCGCCAGCAATCAGCCCCAGCATTTT.

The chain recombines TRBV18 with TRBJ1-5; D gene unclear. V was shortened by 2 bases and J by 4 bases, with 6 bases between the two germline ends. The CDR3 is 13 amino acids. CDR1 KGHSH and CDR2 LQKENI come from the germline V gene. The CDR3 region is CASSPSRNQPQHF. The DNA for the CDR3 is TGTGCCAGCTCACCATCTCGAAATCAGCCCCAGCATTTT.

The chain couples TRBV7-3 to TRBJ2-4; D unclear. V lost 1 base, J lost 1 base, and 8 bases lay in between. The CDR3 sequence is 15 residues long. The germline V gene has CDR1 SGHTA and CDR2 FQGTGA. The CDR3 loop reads CASSLNFGAKNIQYF. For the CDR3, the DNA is TGTGCCAGCAGCTTAAATTTCGGGGCCAAAAACATTCAGTACTTC.

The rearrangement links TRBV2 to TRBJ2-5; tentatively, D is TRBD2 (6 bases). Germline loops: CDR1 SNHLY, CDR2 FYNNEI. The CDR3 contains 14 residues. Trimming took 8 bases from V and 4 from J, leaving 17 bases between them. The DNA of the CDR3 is TGTGCCAGCGGGGCCGACGGAGCGGGAGAGACCCAGTACTTC. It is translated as CASGADGAGETQYF.

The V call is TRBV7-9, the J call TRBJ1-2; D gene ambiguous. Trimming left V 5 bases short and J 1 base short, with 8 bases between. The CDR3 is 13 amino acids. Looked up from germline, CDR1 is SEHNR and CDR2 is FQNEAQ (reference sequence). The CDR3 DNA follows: TGTGCCAGCAGCGTTCGGGGTAACTATGGCTACACCTTC. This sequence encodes CASSVRGNYGYTF.

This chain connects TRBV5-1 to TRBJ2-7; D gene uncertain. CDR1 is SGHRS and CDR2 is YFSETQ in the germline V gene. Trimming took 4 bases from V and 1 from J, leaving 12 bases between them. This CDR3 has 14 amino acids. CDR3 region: CASSRAEVSYEQYF. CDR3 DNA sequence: TGCGCCAGCAGCCGAGCAGAGGTGTCCTACGAGCAGTACTTC.

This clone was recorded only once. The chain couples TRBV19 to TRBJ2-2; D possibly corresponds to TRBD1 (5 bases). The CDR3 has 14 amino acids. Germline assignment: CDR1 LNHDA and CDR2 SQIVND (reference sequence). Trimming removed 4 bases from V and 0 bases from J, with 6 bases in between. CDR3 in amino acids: CASSTTANTGELFF. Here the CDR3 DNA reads TGTGCCAGTAGTACGACAGCGAACACCGGGGAGCTGTTTTTT.

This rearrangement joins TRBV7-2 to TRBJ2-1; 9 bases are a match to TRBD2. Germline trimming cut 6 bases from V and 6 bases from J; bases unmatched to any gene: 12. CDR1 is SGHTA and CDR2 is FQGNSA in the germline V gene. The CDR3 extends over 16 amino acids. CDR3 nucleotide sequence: TGTGCCAGCAGTCCCCCAGGCGGGAGGGCCATCAATGAGCAGTTCTTC. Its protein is CASSPPGGRAINEQFF.

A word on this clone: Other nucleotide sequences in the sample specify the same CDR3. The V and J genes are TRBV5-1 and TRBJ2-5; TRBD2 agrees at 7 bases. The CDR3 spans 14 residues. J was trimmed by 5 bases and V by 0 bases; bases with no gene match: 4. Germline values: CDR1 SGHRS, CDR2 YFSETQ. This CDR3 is CASSLAGGRETQYF. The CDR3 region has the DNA TGCGCCAGCAGCTTGGCGGGAGGCAGGGAGACCCAGTACTTC.

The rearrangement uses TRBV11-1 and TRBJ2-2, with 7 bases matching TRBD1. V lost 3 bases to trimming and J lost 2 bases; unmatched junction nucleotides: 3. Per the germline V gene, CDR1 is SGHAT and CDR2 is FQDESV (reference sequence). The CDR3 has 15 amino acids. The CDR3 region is CASSFGQANTGELFF. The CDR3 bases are TGTGCCAGCAGCTTTGGACAGGCTAACACCGGGGAGCTGTTTTTT.

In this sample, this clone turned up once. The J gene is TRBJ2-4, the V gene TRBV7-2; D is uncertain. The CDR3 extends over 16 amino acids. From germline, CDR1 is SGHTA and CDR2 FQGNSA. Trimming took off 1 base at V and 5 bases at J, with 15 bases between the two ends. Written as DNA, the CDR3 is TGTGCCAGCAGCTTAGTAGCCGGCCAGGCACAAAACATTCAGTACTTC. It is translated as CASSLVAGQAQNIQYF.

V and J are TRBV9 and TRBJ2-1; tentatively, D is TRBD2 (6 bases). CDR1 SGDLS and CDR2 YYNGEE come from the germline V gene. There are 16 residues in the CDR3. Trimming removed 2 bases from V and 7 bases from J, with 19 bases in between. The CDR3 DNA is TGTGCCAGCAGCGTTTATGTGGGAGGCTCGCAAAATGAGCAGTTCTTC. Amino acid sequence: CASSVYVGGSQNEQFF.

The DNA for the CDR3 is TGTGCCAGTAGTATCCGGGACAGGCCCTACGAGCAGTACTTC. It encodes CASSIRDRPYEQYF. The chain couples TRBV19 to TRBJ2-7; 8 positions match TRBD1. V lost 3 bases, J lost 2 bases, and 3 bases stayed unmatched. CDR1 is LNHDA and CDR2 is SQIVND in the germline V gene (reference sequence). The CDR3 runs 14 residues.

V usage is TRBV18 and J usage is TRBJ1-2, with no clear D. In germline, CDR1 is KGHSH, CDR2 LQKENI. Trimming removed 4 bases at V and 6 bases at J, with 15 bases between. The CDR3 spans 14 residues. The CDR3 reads CASSRRLSDDGYTF. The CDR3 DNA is TGTGCCAGCTCACGGCGACTCTCAGACGATGGCTACACCTTC.

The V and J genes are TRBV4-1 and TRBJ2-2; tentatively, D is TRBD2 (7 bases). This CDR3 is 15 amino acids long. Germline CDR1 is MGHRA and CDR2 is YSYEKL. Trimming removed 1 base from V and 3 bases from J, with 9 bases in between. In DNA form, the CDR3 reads TGCGCCAGCAGCCAAGGAGGGGGGGACACCGGGGAGCTGTTTTTT. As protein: CASSQGGGDTGELFF.

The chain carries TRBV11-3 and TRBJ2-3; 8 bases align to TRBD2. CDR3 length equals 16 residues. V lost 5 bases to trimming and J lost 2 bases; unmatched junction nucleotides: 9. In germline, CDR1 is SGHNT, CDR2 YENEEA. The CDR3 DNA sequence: TGTGCCAGCAGCAAAGGGGCGGGAGGATCCACAGATACGCAGTATTTT. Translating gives CASSKGAGGSTDTQYF. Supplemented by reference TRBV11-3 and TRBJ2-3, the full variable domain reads EAGVVQSPRYKIIEKKQPVAFWCNPISGHNTLYWYLQNLGQGPELLIRYENEEAVDDSQLPKDRFSAERLKGVDSTLKIQPAELGDSAVYLCASSKGAGGSTDTQYFGPGTRLTVL.

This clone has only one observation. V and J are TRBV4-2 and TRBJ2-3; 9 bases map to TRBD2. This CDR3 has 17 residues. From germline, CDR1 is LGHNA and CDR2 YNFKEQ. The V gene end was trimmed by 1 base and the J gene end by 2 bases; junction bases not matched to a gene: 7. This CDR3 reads CASSQVGLAMITDTQYF. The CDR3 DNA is TGTGCCAGCAGCCAAGTCGGACTAGCGATGATCACAGATACGCAGTATTTT.

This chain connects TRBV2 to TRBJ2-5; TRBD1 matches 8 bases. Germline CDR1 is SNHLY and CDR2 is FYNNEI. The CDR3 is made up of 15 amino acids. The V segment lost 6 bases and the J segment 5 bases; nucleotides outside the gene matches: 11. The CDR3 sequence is CASRVGQGAWETQYF. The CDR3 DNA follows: TGTGCCAGCAGGGTTGGTCAGGGGGCCTGGGAGACCCAGTACTTC.

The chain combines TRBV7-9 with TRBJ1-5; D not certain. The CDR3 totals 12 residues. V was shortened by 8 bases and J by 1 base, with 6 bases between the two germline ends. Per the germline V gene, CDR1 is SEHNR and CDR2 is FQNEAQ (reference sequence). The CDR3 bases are TGTGCCAGCGGTCAGAGCAATCAGCCCCAGCATTTT. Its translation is CASGQSNQPQHF. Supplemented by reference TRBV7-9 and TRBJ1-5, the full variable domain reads DTGVSQNPRHKITKRGQNVTFRCDPISEHNRLYWYRQTLGQGPEFLTYFQNEAQLEKSRLLSDRFSAERPKGSFSTLEIQRTEQGDSAMYLCASGQSNQPQHFGDGTRLSIL.

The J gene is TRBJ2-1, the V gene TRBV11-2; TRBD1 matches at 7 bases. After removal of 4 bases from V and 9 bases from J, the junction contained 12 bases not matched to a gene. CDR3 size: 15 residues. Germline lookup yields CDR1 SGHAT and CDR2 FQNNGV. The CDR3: CASSSGGSSRLEQFF. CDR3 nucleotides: TGTGCCAGCAGCTCAGGGGGATCCTCGCGGCTTGAGCAGTTCTTC.

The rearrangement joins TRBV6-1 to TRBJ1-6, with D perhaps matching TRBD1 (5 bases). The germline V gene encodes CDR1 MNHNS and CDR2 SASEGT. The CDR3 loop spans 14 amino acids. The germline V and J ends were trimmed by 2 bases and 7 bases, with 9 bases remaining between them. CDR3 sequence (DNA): TGTGCCAGCAGTGAACGAGGGGACAATTCACCCCTCCACTTT. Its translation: CASSERGDNSPLHF.

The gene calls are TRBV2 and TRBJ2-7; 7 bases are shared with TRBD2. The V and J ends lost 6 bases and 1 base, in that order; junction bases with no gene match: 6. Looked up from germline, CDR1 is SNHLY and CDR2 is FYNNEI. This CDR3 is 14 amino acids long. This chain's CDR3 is CASSSGGGSYEQYF. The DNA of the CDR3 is TGTGCCAGCAGCTCGGGGGGAGGGTCCTACGAGCAGTACTTC.

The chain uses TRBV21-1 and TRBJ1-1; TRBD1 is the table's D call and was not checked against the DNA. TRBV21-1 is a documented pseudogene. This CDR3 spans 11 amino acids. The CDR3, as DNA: TGTGCCAGCGGTAAGGGGACTGAAGCTTTCTTT. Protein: CASGKGTEAFF.

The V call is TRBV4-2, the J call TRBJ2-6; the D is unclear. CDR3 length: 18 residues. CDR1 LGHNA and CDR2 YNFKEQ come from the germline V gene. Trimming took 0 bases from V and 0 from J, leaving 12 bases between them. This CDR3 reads CASSQDPSSPSGANVLTF. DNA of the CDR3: TGTGCCAGCAGCCAAGACCCTAGTTCCCCCTCTGGGGCCAACGTCCTGACTTTC.

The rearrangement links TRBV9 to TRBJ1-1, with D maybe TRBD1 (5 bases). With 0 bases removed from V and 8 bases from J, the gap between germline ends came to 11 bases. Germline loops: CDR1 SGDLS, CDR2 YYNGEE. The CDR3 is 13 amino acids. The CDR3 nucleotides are TGTGCCAGCAGCGTAGATCACCGGACAGAAGCTTTCTTT. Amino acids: CASSVDHRTEAFF.